Detailed here is one T cell receptor (beta chain). Participant ages covered roughly 18 to 89 years across 20 to 25 US areas. Which cohort a participant joined came from the clinical history participants gave. This sample is drawn from a study of blood T cell repertoires in COVID-19. Study at large: Specimens from acute and convalescent COVID-19 originated in the United States, Italy and Spain.

This CDR3 comprises 13 residues. V gave up 6 bases and J gave up 7 bases, with 13 bases separating them. Germline V gene lookup returns CDR1 MDHEN and CDR2 SYDVKM. Source study methods: The authors estimated nucleated cell counts from reference gene primer amplification. The data were produced by immunoSEQ multiplex PCR, yet TCRdb's version contains in-frame clones alone and is incomplete. The DNA gave D and trimming, while V, J and clone size come from that table. The profile shows some 300,000 clones, around 90% of them singletons. The clonotype originates from a woman aged 60-75 years in a cohort exposed to, infected with or recovered from COVID-19 (not recorded which). Sequencing was done on a sample of PBMCs or T cells enriched from blood (not recorded which). V usage is TRBV28 and J usage is TRBJ2-1, with TRBD1 as a possible D gene (8 bases). CDR3: CASRPQGGNEQFF. CDR3 nucleotide sequence: TGTGCCAGCAGGCCACAGGGGGGGAATGAGCAGTTCTTC.